This is a list of T cell receptor beta chains from one sample in a study of blood T cell repertoires in COVID-19. Method: immunoSEQ multiplex PCR; TCRdb's copy keeps in-frame clones and lacks some. The sample records around 300,000 clones, approximately 90% being singletons. Sequencing was carried out using peripheral blood. These receptors originate from a woman aged 25-40 years with active or convalescent COVID-19. The CDR3 runs from the conserved cysteine through the conserved F or W. The order of the fields is V gene, J gene, D gene, clone size, CDR3 DNA, CDR3 protein. The D gene is left open where the match is weak. Clone size appears in some rows only: once, few, many, or a class for an expanded clone.

>TRBV28|TRBJ1-2|NA|NA
TGTGCCAGCACCTCCGGGGGAGGATATGGCTACACCTTC
CASTSGGGYGYTF
>TRBV4-3|TRBJ2-2|NA|few
TGCGCCAGTCGTGACCTCAGGGAGAACACCGGGGAGCTGTTTTTT
CASRDLRENTGELFF
>TRBV6-1|TRBJ1-1|NA|NA
TGTGCCAGCAGTGAACGGAGTCGGACTGAAGCTTTCTTT
CASSERSRTEAFF
>TRBV7-9|TRBJ1-1|NA|NA
TGTGCCAGCAGGGGGGCAATAAGGGGCAAAAACACTGAAGCTTTCTTT
CASRGAIRGKNTEAFF
>TRBV5-1|TRBJ2-5|TRBD2|NA
TGCGCCAGCAGCTTGGCTACTAGCGGGGGGTCCCGGAGGGAGACCCAGTACTTC
CASSLATSGGSRRETQYF
>TRBV19|TRBJ1-2|TRBD1|few
TGTGCCAGTAGTAGCCGAGTTACAGGGGACTATGGCTACACCTTC
CASSSRVTGDYGYTF
>TRBV19|TRBJ1-5|TRBD1|NA
TGTGCCAGTAGTATCCCGGACAGGGGGCTTCGGCAGCCCCAGCATTTT
CASSIPDRGLRQPQHF
>TRBV5-1|TRBJ2-3|TRBD2|NA
TGCGCCAGCCTGCGGGGGGGCAGCACAGATACGCAGTATTTT
CASLRGGSTDTQYF
>TRBV5-1|TRBJ1-1|NA|NA
TGCGCCAGCAGCATACAGGGAAACACTGAAGCTTTCTTT
CASSIQGNTEAFF
>TRBV7-8|TRBJ1-3|NA|NA
TGTGCCAGCCGAAGAGGGCAGACCACCTCTGGAAACACCATATATTTT
CASRRGQTTSGNTIYF
>TRBV27|TRBJ1-4|TRBD1|NA
TGTGCCAGCAGTCACTTCCATCCTTTGACAGGGGCTAATGAAAAACTGTTTTTT
CASSHFHPLTGANEKLFF
>TRBV27|TRBJ1-2|TRBD1|NA
TGTGCCAGCAGCCCTCTACGGACAGGGTATGGCTACACCTTC
CASSPLRTGYGYTF
>TRBV4-3|TRBJ2-2|NA|NA
TGCGCCAGCAGCCAAGATCTCTACACCGGGGAGCTGTTTTTT
CASSQDLYTGELFF
>TRBV13|TRBJ1-5|TRBD1|NA
TGTGCCAGCAGCGAAAGGCGACAGGGAGGTAGCAATCAGCCCCAGCATTTT
CASSERRQGGSNQPQHF
>TRBV14|TRBJ1-2|NA|once
TGTGCCAGCAGCCAAGATACTGGGGTTTTTCCGGGGGGCTACACCTTC
CASSQDTGVFPGGYTF
>TRBV7-9|TRBJ2-6|NA|NA
TGTGCCAGCAGCCAAAATGCAGGGGGACTGGCTGGGGCCAACGTCCTGACTTTC
CASSQNAGGLAGANVLTF
>TRBV5-4|TRBJ1-3|TRBD1|NA
TGTGCCAGCACCGATAGAACAGGGGGGTCCCGTGGAAACACCATATATTTT
CASTDRTGGSRGNTIYF
>TRBV6-5|TRBJ1-4|NA|NA
TGTGCCAGCAGTATTCGACAAGGTCCCGAAAAACTGTTTTTT
CASSIRQGPEKLFF
>TRBV11-2|TRBJ2-3|TRBD2|NA
TGTGCCAGCAGCTTAGGGGCTAGCGGGGGGGCAAGCACAGATACGCAGTATTTT
CASSLGASGGASTDTQYF
>TRBV5-1|TRBJ2-5|TRBD2|NA
TGCGCCAGCAGCTTGCAGGCGGGGGAAGAGACCCAGTACTTC
CASSLQAGEETQYF
>TRBV7-6|TRBJ2-3|TRBD1|NA
TGTGCCAGCAGGGAGACAGGGGCCCCCACAGATACGCAGTATTTT
CASRETGAPTDTQYF
>TRBV20-1|TRBJ1-2|NA|NA
TGCAGTGCTAGGGTGACACAGGACCCTACTTTC
CSARVTQDPTF
>TRBV6-5|TRBJ1-3|TRBD1|NA
TGTGCCAGCAGAAGACAGGGATCGGTTGGAAACACCATATATTTT
CASRRQGSVGNTIYF
>TRBV25-1|TRBJ1-2|NA|once
TGTGCCAGCAGGCCCCCGGGTGGTGGCTACACCTTC
CASRPPGGGYTF
>TRBV6-2/TRBV6-3|TRBJ2-2|TRBD1|once
TGTGCCAGCAGTCAGACAGGGACCGGGGAGCTGTTTTTT
CASSQTGTGELFF
>TRBV7-2|TRBJ1-2|NA|NA
TGTGCCAGCAGCTCTGCAGGATTATATGGCTACACCTTC
CASSSAGLYGYTF
>TRBV6-2/TRBV6-3|TRBJ1-5|NA|NA
TGTGCCAGCAGTCAACTGGGAGATAGCAATCAGCCCCAGCATTTT
CASSQLGDSNQPQHF
>TRBV27|TRBJ2-5|TRBD1|NA
TGTGCCAGCAGTAGACGGACAGGGAGGTTAGAAGAGACCCAGTACTTC
CASSRRTGRLEETQYF
>TRBV5-4|TRBJ2-7|TRBD2|few
TGTGCCAGCAGCCCAGCGGGGGGAAACGAGCAGTACTTC
CASSPAGGNEQYF
>TRBV30|TRBJ2-3|NA|NA
TGTGCCTGGGGTTACCGGGGGAGAGATACGCAGTATTTT
CAWGYRGRDTQYF
>TRBV28|TRBJ1-1|NA|NA
TGTGCCAGCAGTTCCGGGGGCACTGAAGCTTTCTTT
CASSSGGTEAFF
>TRBV29-1|TRBJ2-2|NA|few
TGCAGTGCTGGGGGGATCGGGGAGCTGTTTTTT
CSAGGIGELFF
>TRBV15|TRBJ2-4|NA|NA
TGTGCCACCAGTCCGTCGGTAAAGGCGGTCAAAAACATTCAGTACTTC
CATSPSVKAVKNIQYF
>TRBV4-2|TRBJ1-1|TRBD1|NA
TGTGCCAGCAGCCAAACAGGGGGGGACACTGAAGCTTTCTTT
CASSQTGGDTEAFF
>TRBV11-3|TRBJ2-1|TRBD1|NA
TGTGCCAGCGGACAGGGGCGCAACAATGAGCAGTTCTTC
CASGQGRNNEQFF